The present TCR beta chain was sequenced within a study of blood T cells in healthy people across ages. For the second PCR, which ran for about 6 to 12 cycles, a sample-barcoded 5' primer and a J-beta primer mix were used. In TCRdb, the 5' RACE reads were re-called with MiXCR into one record per CDR3 protein. The top ten hold under 8% of the sample, which has over a million distinct CDR3 sequences, around two fifths seen once. This clonotype appeared once. There are 13 residues in the CDR3. CDR1 and CDR2 (germline): MGHRA, YSYEKL. V gave up 1 base and J gave up 7 bases, with 7 bases separating them. A minimum of 7 million PBMCs was isolated per sample.

This chain connects TRBV4-1 to TRBJ1-4; the D is unclear. The clonotype originates from a woman between 18 and 29 years old in good health. The source material was blood. For the CDR3, the DNA is TGCGCCAGCAGCCAAGTCGTTAGTGAAAAACTGTTTTTT. Encoded protein: CASSQVVSEKLFF.